This T cell receptor (beta chain) was found in a study of blood T cells in healthy people across ages. Primed by a sample-barcoded 5' primer and a J-beta primer mix, a second PCR proceeded for about 6 to 12 cycles. The template-switch adaptor was a 5' adaptor with 12 random nucleotides. It tagged each cDNA molecule. One entry per CDR3 protein, called by TCRdb with MiXCR from the 5' RACE reads. This table has some 1.4 million distinct CDR3 sequences, roughly 45% appearing once. Sequencing was done on a sample of blood. The clonotype comes from a woman in her late teens or twenties in good health.

In nucleotides, the CDR3 is TGCAGCGTTGAACTAGCGGGGGATGAAAAACTGTTTTTT. Translated, it gives CSVELAGDEKLFF. This chain uses TRBV29-1 with TRBJ1-4; tentative D call: TRBD1 (5 bases). Looked up from germline, CDR1 is SQVTM and CDR2 is ANQGSEA. The CDR3 loop spans 13 amino acids. V lost 2 bases and J lost 6, with 10 bases in between.